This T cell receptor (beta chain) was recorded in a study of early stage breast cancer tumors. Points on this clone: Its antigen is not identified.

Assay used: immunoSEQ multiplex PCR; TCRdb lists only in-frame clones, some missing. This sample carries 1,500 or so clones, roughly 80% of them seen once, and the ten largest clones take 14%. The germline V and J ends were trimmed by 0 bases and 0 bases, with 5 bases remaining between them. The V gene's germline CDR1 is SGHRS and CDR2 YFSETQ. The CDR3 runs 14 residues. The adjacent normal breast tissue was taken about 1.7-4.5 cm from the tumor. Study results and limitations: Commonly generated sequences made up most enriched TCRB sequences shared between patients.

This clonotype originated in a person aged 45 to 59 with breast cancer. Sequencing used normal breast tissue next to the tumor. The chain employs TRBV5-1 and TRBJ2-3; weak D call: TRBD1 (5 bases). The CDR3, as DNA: TGCGCCAGCAGCTTGGGACAGAGCACAGATACGCAGTATTTT. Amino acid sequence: CASSLGQSTDTQYF.